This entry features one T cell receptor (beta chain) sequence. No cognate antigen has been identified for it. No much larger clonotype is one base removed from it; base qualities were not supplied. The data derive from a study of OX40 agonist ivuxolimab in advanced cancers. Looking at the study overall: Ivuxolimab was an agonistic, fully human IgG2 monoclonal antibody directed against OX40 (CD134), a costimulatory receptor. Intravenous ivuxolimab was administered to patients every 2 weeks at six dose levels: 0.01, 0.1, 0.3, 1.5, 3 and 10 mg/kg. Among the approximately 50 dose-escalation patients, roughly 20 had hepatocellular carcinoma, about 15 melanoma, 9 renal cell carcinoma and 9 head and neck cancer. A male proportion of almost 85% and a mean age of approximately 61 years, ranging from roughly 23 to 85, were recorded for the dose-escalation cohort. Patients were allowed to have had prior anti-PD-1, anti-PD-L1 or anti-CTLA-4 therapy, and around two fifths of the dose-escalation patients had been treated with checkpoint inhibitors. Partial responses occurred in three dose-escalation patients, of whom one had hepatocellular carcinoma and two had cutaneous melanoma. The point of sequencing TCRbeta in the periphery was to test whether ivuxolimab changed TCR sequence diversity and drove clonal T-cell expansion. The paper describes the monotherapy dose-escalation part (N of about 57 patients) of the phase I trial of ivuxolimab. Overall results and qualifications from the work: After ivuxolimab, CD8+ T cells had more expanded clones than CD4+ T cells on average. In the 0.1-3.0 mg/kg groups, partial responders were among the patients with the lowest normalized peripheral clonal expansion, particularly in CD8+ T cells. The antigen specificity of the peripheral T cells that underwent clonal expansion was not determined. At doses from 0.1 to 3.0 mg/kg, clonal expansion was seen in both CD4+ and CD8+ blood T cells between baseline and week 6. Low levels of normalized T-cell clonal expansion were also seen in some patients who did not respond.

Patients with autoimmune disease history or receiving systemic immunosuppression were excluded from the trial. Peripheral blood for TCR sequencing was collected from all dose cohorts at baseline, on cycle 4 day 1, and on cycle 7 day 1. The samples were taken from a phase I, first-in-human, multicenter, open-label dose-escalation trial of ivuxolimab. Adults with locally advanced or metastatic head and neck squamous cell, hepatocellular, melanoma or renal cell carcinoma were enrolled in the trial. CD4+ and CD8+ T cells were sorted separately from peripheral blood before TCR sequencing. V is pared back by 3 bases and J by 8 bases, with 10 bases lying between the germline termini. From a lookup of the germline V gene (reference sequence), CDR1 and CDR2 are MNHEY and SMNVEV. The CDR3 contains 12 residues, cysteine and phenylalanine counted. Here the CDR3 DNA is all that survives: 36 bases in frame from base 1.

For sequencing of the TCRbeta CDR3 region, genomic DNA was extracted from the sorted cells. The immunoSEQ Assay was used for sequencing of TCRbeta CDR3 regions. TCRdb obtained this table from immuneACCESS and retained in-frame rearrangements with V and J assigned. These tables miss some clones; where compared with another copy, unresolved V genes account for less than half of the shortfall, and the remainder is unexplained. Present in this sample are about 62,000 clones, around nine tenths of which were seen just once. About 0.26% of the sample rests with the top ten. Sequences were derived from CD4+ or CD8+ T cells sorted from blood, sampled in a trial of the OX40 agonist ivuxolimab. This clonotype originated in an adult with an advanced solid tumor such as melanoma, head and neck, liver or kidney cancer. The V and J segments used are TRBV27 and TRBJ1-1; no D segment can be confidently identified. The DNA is TGTGCCAGCAGTTTTGCACGGGGAGAAGCTTTCTTT. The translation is CASSFARGEAFF.